This is a list of T cell receptor beta chains from one sample in a study of T cell responses to AZD1222 COVID-19 vaccine. Only in-frame clones appear in the TCRdb table, and some are missing; sequencing was by immunoSEQ multiplex PCR. The table shows about 150,000 clones, with 88% occurring only once. The input for sequencing was peripheral blood, taken on day 0 of AZD1222 vaccination. The receptors originated from an adult in good health. Both conserved end residues are part of each CDR3. Each record gives: D gene, J gene, clone size, V gene, CDR3 protein, CDR3 DNA. A D gene is named only where the DNA matches it firmly. Not every row has a clone size; where given, it reads once, few, many or a size class.

>-|TRBJ2-7|-|TRBV24-1
CATSLLSGEQYF
TGTGCCACCAGTTTACTCAGTGGCGAGCAGTACTTC
>-|TRBJ1-1|few|TRBV10-3
CASEGGLPETEAFF
TGTGCCTCGGAAGGGGGGTTACCCGAAACTGAAGCTTTCTTT
>-|TRBJ2-1|-|TRBV7-9
CASSSRDAYPEQFF
TGTGCCAGCAGCTCCCGGGACGCTTACCCTGAGCAGTTCTTC
>-|TRBJ1-3|-|TRBV9
CASSVELRAASGNTIYF
TGTGCCAGCAGCGTAGAACTTCGGGCCGCCTCTGGAAACACCATATATTTT
>TRBD2|TRBJ2-3|few|TRBV2
CASSLAGGGTDTQYF
TGTGCCAGCAGTCTAGCGGGGGGAGGCACAGATACGCAGTATTTT
>-|TRBJ1-5|few|TRBV3-1/TRBV3-2
CASSQDPKNQPQHF
TGTGCCAGCAGCCAAGATCCGAAGAATCAGCCCCAGCATTTT
>-|TRBJ1-2|-|TRBV2
CASSVQPGLNYGYTF
TGTGCCAGCAGTGTTCAGCCAGGGCTTAACTATGGCTACACCTTC
>-|TRBJ2-1|-|TRBV7-2
CASSPVLARDNNEQFF
TGTGCCAGCAGCCCCGTTCTAGCGAGGGATAACAATGAGCAGTTCTTC
>-|TRBJ2-1|once|TRBV9
CASSVATGHNEQFF
TGTGCCAGCAGCGTAGCTACGGGGCACAATGAGCAGTTCTTC
>-|TRBJ1-2|once|TRBV10-3
CAISKTTNYGYTF
TGTGCCATCAGCAAGACTACTAACTATGGCTACACCTTC
>-|TRBJ1-6|-|TRBV18
CASSITEDNSPLHF
TGTGCCAGCTCAATAACTGAGGATAATTCACCCCTCCACTTT
>-|TRBJ2-5|-|TRBV12-5
CASDLGDVVETQYF
TGTGCTAGTGATTTGGGGGATGTAGTGGAGACCCAGTACTTC
>TRBD1|TRBJ1-2|-|TRBV19
CASSAEGQFIPYGYTF
TGTGCCAGTAGTGCCGAGGGACAGTTCATCCCCTATGGCTACACCTTC
>-|TRBJ1-2|-|TRBV6-1
CASSEGSGGPLRGYTF
TGTGCCAGCAGTGAAGGATCCGGGGGCCCACTACGGGGCTACACCTTC
>TRBD1|TRBJ1-6|-|TRBV12-5
CASGLGTGRSPLHF
TGTGCTAGTGGTTTGGGGACAGGGAGATCACCCCTCCACTTT
>-|TRBJ1-1|-|TRBV7-2
CASSEFGSLNTEAFF
TGTGCCAGCAGCGAGTTCGGGTCCCTAAACACTGAAGCTTTCTTT
>-|TRBJ2-3|-|TRBV7-8
CASSLGGTDTQYF
TGTGCCAGCAGCTTGGGGGGCACAGATACGCAGTATTTT
>-|TRBJ2-1|-|TRBV6-5
CASKRPGTGTNEQFF
TGTGCCAGCAAACGGCCCGGGACGGGAACTAATGAGCAGTTCTTC
>-|TRBJ1-1|-|TRBV6-2/TRBV6-3
CASSYYRTADTEAFF
TGTGCCAGCAGTTATTATCGGACAGCGGACACTGAAGCTTTCTTT
>TRBD1|TRBJ1-5|-|TRBV19
CASSDTGEARQPQHF
TGTGCCAGTAGTGATACAGGGGAGGCTAGACAGCCCCAGCATTTT